A selection of T cell receptor beta chains follows, all from one sample in a study of blood T cell repertoires in COVID-19. The protocol was immunoSEQ multiplex PCR, while the TCRdb copy is restricted to in-frame clones and leaves out a portion. Of about 140,000 clones in the sample, 80% to 85% are singletons; the top ten hold more than 3.5%. Sequencing was performed on peripheral blood. These receptors were obtained from a woman aged 60-75 years with acute or convalescent COVID-19. Both conserved end residues are trimmed from each CDR3. Fields, in order: CDR3 protein, V gene, J gene.

CDR3 protein: ASSQGGQGVMELF; V gene: TRBV4-1; J gene: TRBJ1-4
CDR3 protein: ASSPPIGTSGRPYVETQY; V gene: TRBV7-6; J gene: TRBJ2-5
CDR3 protein: ASSRDTNYGYT; V gene: TRBV5-6; J gene: TRBJ1-2
CDR3 protein: ASSSAGQDNNEQY; V gene: TRBV28; J gene: TRBJ2-7
CDR3 protein: ASSLTPWEQY; V gene: TRBV14; J gene: TRBJ2-7
CDR3 protein: ASSLGAPSSGANVLT; V gene: TRBV11-2; J gene: TRBJ2-6
CDR3 protein: ASRGVNSPLH; V gene: TRBV25-1; J gene: TRBJ1-6
CDR3 protein: ASSSRVRNQPQH; V gene: TRBV28; J gene: TRBJ1-5
CDR3 protein: ATSVRQGASPLH; V gene: TRBV15; J gene: TRBJ1-6
CDR3 protein: ASSLGRGNSNQPQH; V gene: TRBV5-8; J gene: TRBJ1-5
CDR3 protein: ASSQEAPRGTTNEKLF; V gene: TRBV4-3; J gene: TRBJ1-4
CDR3 protein: ASSATLSGSSYNEQF; V gene: TRBV27; J gene: TRBJ2-1
CDR3 protein: SVGGSNQPQH; V gene: TRBV29-1; J gene: TRBJ1-5
CDR3 protein: ASSSQVLGGTIY; V gene: TRBV28; J gene: TRBJ1-3
CDR3 protein: ASSYGQGRDGYT; V gene: TRBV6-2/TRBV6-3; J gene: TRBJ1-2
CDR3 protein: ASSFSGRYEQY; V gene: TRBV28; J gene: TRBJ2-7
CDR3 protein: ASSPRTGNYEQY; V gene: TRBV3-1/TRBV3-2; J gene: TRBJ2-7
CDR3 protein: ASSPQPRIEQF; V gene: TRBV4-2; J gene: TRBJ2-1
CDR3 protein: ASSQGLKREAGGYEQY; V gene: TRBV4-3; J gene: TRBJ2-7
CDR3 protein: AWSLLNTKRTYEQY; V gene: TRBV30; J gene: TRBJ2-7
CDR3 protein: ASSEGQGQGYT; V gene: TRBV7-9; J gene: TRBJ1-2
CDR3 protein: ASSLGQGYQPQH; V gene: TRBV28; J gene: TRBJ1-5
CDR3 protein: AWSVGQGSYGYT; V gene: TRBV30; J gene: TRBJ1-2
CDR3 protein: ASSSNRDHEQF; V gene: TRBV5-1; J gene: TRBJ2-1
CDR3 protein: ASSQDPGEVDGYT; V gene: TRBV4-3; J gene: TRBJ1-2
CDR3 protein: ASSPSTGGNTEAF; V gene: TRBV18; J gene: TRBJ1-1
CDR3 protein: ASSFTGGVSNQPQH; V gene: TRBV28; J gene: TRBJ1-5
CDR3 protein: ASSTRQGMNTEAF; V gene: TRBV5-6; J gene: TRBJ1-1